This TCR beta chain was sequenced during a study of PD-1 blockade in classical Hodgkin lymphoma. General study results and limits: Nivolumab starters within 1 year of ASCT were excluded.

Clones were read by immunoSEQ multiplex PCR, and TCRdb kept only the in-frame ones, dropping some. The sample contains roughly 55,000 clones, approximately 81% of which appear only once. Relapses following autologous stem cell transplantation were seen in all patients, with brentuximab vedotin exposure varying. The CDR3 totals 11 residues. Trimming left V 6 bases short and J 10 bases short, with 12 bases between. CDR1 and CDR2 (germline): SQVTM, ANQGSEA. With respect to this clone: The antigen is not known.

The rearrangement uses TRBV29-1 and TRBJ1-4; D gene unclear. The TCR originated in a human donor with classical Hodgkin lymphoma. Sample: peripheral blood mononuclear cells (PBMCs), taken at baseline. CDR3 in amino acids: CSVLALGKLFF. The CDR3 DNA follows: TGCAGCGTCCTCGCGCTCGGAAAACTGTTTTTT.